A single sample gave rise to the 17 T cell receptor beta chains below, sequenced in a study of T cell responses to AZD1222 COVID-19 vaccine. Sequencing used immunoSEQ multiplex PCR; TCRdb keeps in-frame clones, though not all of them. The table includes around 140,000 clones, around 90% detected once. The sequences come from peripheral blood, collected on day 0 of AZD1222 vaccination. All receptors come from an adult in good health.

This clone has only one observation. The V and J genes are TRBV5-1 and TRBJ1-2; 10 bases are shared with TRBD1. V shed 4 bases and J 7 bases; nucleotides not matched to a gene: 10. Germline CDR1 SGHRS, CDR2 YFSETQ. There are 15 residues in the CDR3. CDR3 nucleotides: TGCGCCAGCAGCGTATCGGGACAGGGGATATCTGGCTACACCTTC. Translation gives CASSVSGQGISGYTF.

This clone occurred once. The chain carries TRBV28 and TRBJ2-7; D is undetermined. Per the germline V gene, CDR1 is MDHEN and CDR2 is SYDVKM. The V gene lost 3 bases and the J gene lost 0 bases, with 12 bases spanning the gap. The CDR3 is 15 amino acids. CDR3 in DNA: TGTGCCAGCAGTTTGCCCGCCTTCAGCTCCTACGAGCAGTACTTC. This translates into CASSLPAFSSYEQYF.

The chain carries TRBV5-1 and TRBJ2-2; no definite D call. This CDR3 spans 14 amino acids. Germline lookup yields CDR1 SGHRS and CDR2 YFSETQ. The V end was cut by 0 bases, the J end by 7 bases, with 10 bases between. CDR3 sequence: CASSLVGFSGELFF. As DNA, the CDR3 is TGCGCCAGCAGCTTGGTAGGGTTCAGCGGGGAGCTGTTTTTT.

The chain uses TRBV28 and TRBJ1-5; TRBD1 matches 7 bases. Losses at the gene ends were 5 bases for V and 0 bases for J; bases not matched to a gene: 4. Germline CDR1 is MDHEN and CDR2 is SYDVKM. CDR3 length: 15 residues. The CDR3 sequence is CASSNRTGSNQPQHF. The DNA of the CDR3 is TGTGCCAGCAGTAACCGGACAGGTAGCAATCAGCCCCAGCATTTT.

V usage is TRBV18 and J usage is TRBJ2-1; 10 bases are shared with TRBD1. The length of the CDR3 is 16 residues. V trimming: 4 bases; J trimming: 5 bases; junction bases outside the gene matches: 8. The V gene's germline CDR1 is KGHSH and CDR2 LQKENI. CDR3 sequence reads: CASSHDRGRMDNEQFF. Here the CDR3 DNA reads TGTGCCAGCTCACACGACAGGGGGCGGATGGACAATGAGCAGTTCTTC.

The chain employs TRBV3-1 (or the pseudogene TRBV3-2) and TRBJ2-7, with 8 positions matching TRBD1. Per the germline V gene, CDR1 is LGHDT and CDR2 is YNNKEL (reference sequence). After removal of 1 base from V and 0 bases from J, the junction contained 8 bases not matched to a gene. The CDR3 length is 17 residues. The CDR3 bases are TGTGCCAGCAGCCAAGGGGGGCCGGGACAGGTCTCCTACGAGCAGTACTTC. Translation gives CASSQGGPGQVSYEQYF.

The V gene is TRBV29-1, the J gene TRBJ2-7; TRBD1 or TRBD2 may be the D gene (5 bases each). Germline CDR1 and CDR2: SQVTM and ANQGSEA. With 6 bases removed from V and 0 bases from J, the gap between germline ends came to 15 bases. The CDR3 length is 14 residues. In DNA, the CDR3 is TGCAGCGTCGCCGGGACGGAGGACTCCTACGAGCAGTACTTC. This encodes CSVAGTEDSYEQYF.

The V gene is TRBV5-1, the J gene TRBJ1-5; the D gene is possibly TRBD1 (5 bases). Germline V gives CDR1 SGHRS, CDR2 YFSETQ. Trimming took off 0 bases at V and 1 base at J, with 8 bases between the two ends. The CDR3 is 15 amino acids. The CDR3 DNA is TGCGCCAGCAGCTTGGGCGCAGGGAGCAATCAGCCCCAGCATTTT. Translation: CASSLGAGSNQPQHF.

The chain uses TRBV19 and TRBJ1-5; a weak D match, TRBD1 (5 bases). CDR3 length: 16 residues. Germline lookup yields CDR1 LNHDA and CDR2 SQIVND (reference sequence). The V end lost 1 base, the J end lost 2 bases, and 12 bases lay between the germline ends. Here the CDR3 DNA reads TGTGCCAGTAGTATAGTGGCAGGGAGCGGCAATCAGCCCCAGCATTTT. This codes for CASSIVAGSGNQPQHF.

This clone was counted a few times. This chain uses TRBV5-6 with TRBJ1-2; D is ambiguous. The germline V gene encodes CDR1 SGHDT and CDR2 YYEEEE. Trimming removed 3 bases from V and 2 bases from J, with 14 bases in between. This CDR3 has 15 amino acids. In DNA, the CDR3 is TGTGCCAGCAGCTCATTCACTACCGTGAACTATGGCTACACCTTC. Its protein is CASSSFTTVNYGYTF.

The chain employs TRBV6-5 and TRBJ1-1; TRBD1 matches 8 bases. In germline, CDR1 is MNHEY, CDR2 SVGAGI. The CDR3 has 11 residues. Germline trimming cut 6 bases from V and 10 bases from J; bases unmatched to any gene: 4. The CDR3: CASSQGAVAFF. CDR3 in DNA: TGTGCCAGCAGCCAGGGGGCTGTAGCTTTCTTT.

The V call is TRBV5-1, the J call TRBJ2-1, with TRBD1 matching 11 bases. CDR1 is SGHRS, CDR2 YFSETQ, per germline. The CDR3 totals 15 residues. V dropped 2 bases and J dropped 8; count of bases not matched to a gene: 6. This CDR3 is CASSFGQGADYEQFF. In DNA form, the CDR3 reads TGCGCCAGCAGCTTTGGACAGGGGGCGGATTATGAGCAGTTCTTC.

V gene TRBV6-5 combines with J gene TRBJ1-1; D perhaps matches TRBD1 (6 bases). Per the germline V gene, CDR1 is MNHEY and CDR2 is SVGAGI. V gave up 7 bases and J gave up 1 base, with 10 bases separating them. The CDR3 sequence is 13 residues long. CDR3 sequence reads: CASTGASNTEAFF. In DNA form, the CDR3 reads TGTGCCAGCACGGGGGCCTCGAACACTGAAGCTTTCTTT.

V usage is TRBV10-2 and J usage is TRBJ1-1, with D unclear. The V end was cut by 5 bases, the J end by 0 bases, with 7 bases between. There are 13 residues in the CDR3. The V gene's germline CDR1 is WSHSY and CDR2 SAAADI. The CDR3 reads CASSSPLNTEAFF. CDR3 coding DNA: TGCGCCAGCAGTTCCCCTCTGAACACTGAAGCTTTCTTT.

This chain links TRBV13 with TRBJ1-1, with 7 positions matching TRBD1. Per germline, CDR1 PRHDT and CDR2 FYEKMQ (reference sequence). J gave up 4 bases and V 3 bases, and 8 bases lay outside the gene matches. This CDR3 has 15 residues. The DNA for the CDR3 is TGTGCCAGCAGCTTTGGCGACAGGGCGAGCACTGAAGCTTTCTTT. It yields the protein CASSFGDRASTEAFF.

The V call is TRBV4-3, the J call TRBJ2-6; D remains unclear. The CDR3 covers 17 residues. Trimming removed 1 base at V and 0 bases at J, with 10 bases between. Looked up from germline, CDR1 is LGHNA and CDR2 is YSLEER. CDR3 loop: CASSQAPKNSGANVLTF. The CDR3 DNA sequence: TGCGCCAGCAGCCAAGCTCCAAAAAACTCTGGGGCCAACGTCCTGACTTTC.

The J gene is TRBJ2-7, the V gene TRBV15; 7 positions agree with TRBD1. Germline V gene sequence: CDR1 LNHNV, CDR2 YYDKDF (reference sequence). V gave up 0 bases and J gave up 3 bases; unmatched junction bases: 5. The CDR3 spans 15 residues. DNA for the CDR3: TGTGCCACCAGCAGAGATCCCCGGACAGGCTACGAGCAGTACTTC. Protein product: CATSRDPRTGYEQYF.